The 22 T cell receptor beta chains reported below all come from one sample, sequenced in a study of shared clonotypes between healthy human individuals. Naive CD8 cells lacked CD45RO and underwent positive selection for CCR7, leaving out terminally differentiated effector memory CD45RA+ cells. The repertoire was sequenced with immunoSEQ multiplex PCR; TCRdb's copy has only in-frame clones and lacks some. The table includes 800,000 to 950,000 clones, 96% detected once. Specimen: naive CD8+ T cells sorted from blood. The receptors derive from a man aged 25 to 40 in good health.

This chain uses TRBV6-5 with TRBJ1-5, with D perhaps TRBD1 (6 bases). Per germline, CDR1 MNHEY and CDR2 SVGAGI. CDR3 length equals 14 residues. The V gene lost 2 bases and the J gene lost 7 bases, with 12 bases spanning the gap. The DNA for the CDR3 is TGTGCCAGCAGTTACGTCCAGGGGCAGCAGCCCCAGCATTTT. It yields the protein CASSYVQGQQPQHF.

Regarding this clone: A read error may produce the germline difference seen at one junction end. V and J are TRBV7-7 and TRBJ2-1, with D possibly being TRBD1 (6 bases). The germline V gene encodes CDR1 SSHAT and CDR2 FNYEAQ (reference sequence). The CDR3 is 16 amino acids. Here the CDR3 reads CASSPQPTGPYNEQFF. The CDR3 DNA sequence: TGTGCTAGCAGCCCACAACCCACAGGGCCCTACAATGAGCAGTTCTTC.

Turning to this clone: Here the CDR3 omits its conserved ending phenylalanine or tryptophan, so a read error is the likely source. No DNA is shown, since the ends of the CDR3 on it are uncertain; the CDR3 is the one TCRdb lists. This sequence joins TRBV28 and TRBJ2-7; the table names TRBD1, a call not compared with the DNA. The CDR3 is 12 residues long, counting both termini. Per the germline V gene, CDR1 is MDHEN and CDR2 is SYDVKM. This CDR3 is CASSSSFGTGAL.

V and J are TRBV27 and TRBJ2-1, with D perhaps matching TRBD1 (6 bases). Looked up from germline, CDR1 is MNHEY and CDR2 is SMNVEV (reference sequence). This CDR3 region has 17 residues. Trimming stripped 6 bases from V and 4 bases from J, with 22 bases between. CDR3: CASRPISSGQGYNEQFF. The CDR3, as DNA: TGTGCCAGCAGACCAATTTCTTCAGGGCAGGGGTACAATGAGCAGTTCTTC.

The J gene is TRBJ1-4, the V gene TRBV2; TRBD1 might be the D (5 bases). Germline values: CDR1 SNHLY, CDR2 FYNNEI. This CDR3 is 10 amino acids long. The germline V and J ends were trimmed by 4 bases and 11 bases, with 5 bases remaining between them. DNA for the CDR3: TGTGCCAGCAGTGGACAGAAACTGTTTTTT. Translation gives CASSGQKLFF.

The J gene is TRBJ1-1, the V gene TRBV18, with a weak D call TRBD1 (5 bases). The CDR3 is 14 amino acids. V lost 3 bases and J 0 bases, leaving 8 bases between the germline ends. Germline CDR1 reads KGHSH; CDR2 reads LQKENI. This CDR3 reads CASSPTALNTEAFF. The CDR3 nucleotides are TGTGCCAGCTCACCGACAGCGCTGAACACTGAAGCTTTCTTT.

This rearrangement joins TRBV29-1 to TRBJ2-3; TRBD2 matches at 9 bases. Trimming removed 1 base from V and 4 bases from J; junction bases left unmatched: 6. The CDR3 has 15 amino acids. Germline V gene data show CDR1 as SQVTM and CDR2 as ANQGSEA. As DNA, the CDR3 is TGCAGCGTTGAAGTGGCGGGAGGGTTTCCAGATACGCAGTATTTT. It is translated as CSVEVAGGFPDTQYF.

As concerns this clone: The same CDR3 arises from other DNA sequences in this sample as well. The chain employs TRBV9 and TRBJ1-4; 7 positions match TRBD1. The germline CDR1 and CDR2 sequences are SGDLS and YYNGEE. The CDR3 has 14 amino acids. V was pared by 0 bases and J by 8 bases, with 4 bases of the junction left unmatched. In nucleotides, the CDR3 is TGTGCCAGCAGCGTAGGACAGGGTGGAGAAAAACTGTTTTTT. It specifies CASSVGQGGEKLFF. The full variable domain, its missing parts supplied by reference TRBV9 and TRBJ1-4, is DSGVTQTPKHLITATGQRVTLRCSPRSGDLSVYWYQQSLDQGLQFLIQYYNGEERAKGNILERFSAQQFPDLHSELNLSSLELGDSALYFCASSVGQGGEKLFFGSGTQLSVL.

J is TRBJ1-1 and V is TRBV5-1; tentative D call: TRBD1 (5 bases). The germline V gene encodes CDR1 SGHRS and CDR2 YFSETQ. With 2 bases removed from V and 1 base from J, the gap between germline ends came to 9 bases. The CDR3 spans 14 residues. CDR3 nucleotides: TGCGCCAGCAGCTTACGGGGGGAGAACACTGAAGCTTTCTTT. It codes for CASSLRGENTEAFF.

The chain joins TRBV7-6 to TRBJ2-5; D is unclear. This CDR3 has 14 amino acids. V lost 1 base and J 3 bases, leaving 9 bases between the germline ends. The germline gives CDR1 SGHVS, CDR2 FNYEAQ. The CDR3 loop is CASSLERGEETQYF. CDR3 DNA: TGTGCCAGCAGCTTAGAACGAGGTGAAGAGACCCAGTACTTC. The full variable domain, with the rest looked up from reference TRBV7-6 and TRBJ2-5, is GAGVSQSPRYKVTKRGQDVALRCDPISGHVSLYWYRQALGQGPEFLTYFNYEAQQDKSGLPNDRFSAERPEGSISTLTIQRTEQRDSAMYRCASSLERGEETQYFGPGTRLLVL.

The V gene is TRBV7-9, the J gene TRBJ2-1, with D perhaps TRBD1 (6 bases). Between the trimmed V and J ends, which lost 4 bases and 0 bases, there was a span of 10 bases. Looked up from germline, CDR1 is SEHNR and CDR2 is FQNEAQ (reference sequence). The CDR3 length is 15 residues. This CDR3 reads CASSSSGDSYNEQFF. CDR3 DNA: TGTGCCAGCAGCTCCTCAGGGGACTCCTACAATGAGCAGTTCTTC.

The chain recombines TRBV5-1 with TRBJ2-1; D unclear. Trimming stripped 2 bases from V and 10 bases from J, with 10 bases between. The CDR3 has 12 residues. CDR1 SGHRS and CDR2 YFSETQ come from the germline V gene. The CDR3 nucleotides are TGCGCCAGCAGCTTATCTCGGCGCGAGCAGTTCTTC. As protein: CASSLSRREQFF.

The chain joins TRBV4-1 to TRBJ2-7; perhaps TRBD2 as D (5 bases). There are 15 residues in the CDR3. V dropped 4 bases and J dropped 6 bases, with 19 bases sitting between them. The germline gives CDR1 MGHRA, CDR2 YSYEKL. CDR3 residues: CASSPGELAAVEQYF. The CDR3 bases are TGCGCCAGCAGCCCCGGTGAGCTAGCCGCAGTCGAGCAGTACTTC.

V gene TRBV27 combines with J gene TRBJ2-5; D is unclear. CDR3 size: 13 residues. The V end lost 6 bases, the J end lost 1 base, and 9 bases lay between the germline ends. CDR1 is MNHEY and CDR2 is SMNVEV in the germline V gene (reference sequence). The chain's CDR3 is CASSTLAQETQYF. The CDR3 DNA is TGTGCCAGCAGCACCCTGGCCCAAGAGACCCAGTACTTC.

This sequence joins TRBV11-2 and TRBJ2-1; TRBD2 aligns across 10 bases. The V gene's germline CDR1 is SGHAT and CDR2 FQNNGV. The CDR3 runs to 16 residues. J gave up 0 bases and V 4 bases, and 3 bases lay outside the gene matches. The CDR3 spells CASSSAGGHSYNEQFF. Here the CDR3 DNA reads TGTGCCAGCAGCTCAGCGGGAGGGCACTCCTACAATGAGCAGTTCTTC.

V is TRBV6-5 and J is TRBJ2-2; D ambiguous. CDR1 and CDR2 from the germline V gene are MNHEY and SVGAGI. The CDR3 contains 13 residues. V dropped 10 bases and J dropped 5 bases, with 14 bases sitting between them. CDR3 residues: CATTFHGTGELFF. The CDR3 DNA is TGTGCCACCACTTTTCATGGGACCGGGGAGCTGTTTTTT.

The chain has TRBV27 and TRBJ1-5, with a possible D match to TRBD1 (5 bases). The V end was cut by 5 bases, the J end by 1 base, with 9 bases between. CDR1 is MNHEY, CDR2 SMNVEV, per germline (reference sequence). The CDR3 extends over 14 amino acids. Here the CDR3 DNA reads TGTGCCAGCAGTACCCGACAGAGCAATCAGCCCCAGCATTTT. It codes for CASSTRQSNQPQHF.

On this clone itself: The same CDR3 also results from other DNA sequences found in this sample. The CDR3 DNA sequence: TGTGCCAGCAGCCCGGGCAGGGGTAGCTCCTACGAGCAGTACTTC. Protein product: CASSPGRGSSYEQYF. The chain uses TRBV27 and TRBJ2-7; tentative D call: TRBD1 (6 bases). The CDR3 length is 15 residues. Between the trimmed V and J ends, which lost 6 bases and 0 bases, there was a span of 15 bases. Germline CDR1 and CDR2: MNHEY and SMNVEV (reference sequence).

About this clone: The sample has other DNA sequences that encode this CDR3 too. This sequence joins TRBV9 and TRBJ2-1, with D possibly being TRBD2 (6 bases). With 2 bases removed from V and 2 bases from J, the gap between germline ends came to 11 bases. The CDR3 runs to 15 residues. Per germline, CDR1 SGDLS and CDR2 YYNGEE. CDR3 amino acids: CASSVGGGTYNEQFF. The CDR3 DNA reads TGTGCCAGCAGCGTTGGGGGAGGTACCTACAATGAGCAGTTCTTC. The full variable domain, rest sourced from reference TRBV9 and TRBJ2-1, is DSGVTQTPKHLITATGQRVTLRCSPRSGDLSVYWYQQSLDQGLQFLIQYYNGEERAKGNILERFSAQQFPDLHSELNLSSLELGDSALYFCASSVGGGTYNEQFFGPGTRLTVL.

The rearrangement joins TRBV11-2 to TRBJ2-7, with D unresolved. Germline V gene data show CDR1 as SGHAT and CDR2 as FQNNGV. V lost 1 base, J lost 1 base, and 5 bases lay in between. CDR3 size: 13 residues. As DNA, the CDR3 is TGTGCCAGCAGCTTAGTTACGTCCTACGAGCAGTACTTC. Amino acid sequence: CASSLVTSYEQYF. Full variable domain (rest looked up from reference TRBV11-2 and TRBJ2-7): EAGVAQSPRYKIIEKRQSVAFWCNPISGHATLYWYQQILGQGPKLLIQFQNNGVVDDSQLPKDRFSAERLKGVDSTLKIQPAKLEDSAVYLCASSLVTSYEQYFGPGTRLTVT.

V gene TRBV27 combines with J gene TRBJ2-3, with 7 bases lining up with TRBD1. The length of the CDR3 is 16 residues. The V gene end was trimmed by 4 bases and the J gene end by 2 bases; junction bases not matched to a gene: 9. In germline, CDR1 is MNHEY, CDR2 SMNVEV (reference sequence). CDR3 DNA: TGTGCCAGCAGTTCCATCGGGACAGCAGCCACAGATACGCAGTATTTT. Protein product: CASSSIGTAATDTQYF.

This clone was detected once. The V call is TRBV27, the J call TRBJ2-7; D ambiguous. Germline V CDR1 and CDR2: MNHEY, SMNVEV (reference sequence). The CDR3 is 19 residues long. The V and J ends lost 6 bases and 3 bases respectively, with 30 bases between them. Here the CDR3 reads CASRKRAIARMDSVYEQYF. The CDR3 DNA sequence: TGTGCCAGCAGAAAAAGAGCAATAGCACGGATGGATTCTGTCTACGAGCAGTACTTC.